This T cell receptor (beta chain) was retrieved from a study of regulatory T cells in long-lasting Graves disease. Time point defined: newly diagnosed GD, antithyroid drugs for less than 3 months. The TCR library used RNA extracted from PBMCs. The CDR3 length is 14 residues. The V gene lost 5 bases and the J gene lost 4 bases, with 12 bases spanning the gap. In building TCR beta libraries, iRepertoire HTBI primers were used together with Arm-PCR of CDR3 regions. MiXCR, applied by TCRdb to the multiplex PCR reads, yields one record per CDR3 protein. Among hundreds of thousands of distinct CDR3 sequences listed, 15% to 20% were seen once. These same data were also listed under a study on T cells in Graves' hyperthyroidism and ophthalmopathy.

The gene calls are TRBV12-3 or TRBV12-4 and TRBJ1-5; the D is unclear. This specimen was peripheral blood mononuclear cells (PBMCs), taken at new diagnosis, from a patient treated with antithyroid drugs. The TCR sequence derives from a man younger than 30 with Graves disease. For the CDR3, the DNA is TGTGCCAGCAGTCCCTCGGGGTTTAATCAGCCCCAGCATTTT. It encodes CASSPSGFNQPQHF.